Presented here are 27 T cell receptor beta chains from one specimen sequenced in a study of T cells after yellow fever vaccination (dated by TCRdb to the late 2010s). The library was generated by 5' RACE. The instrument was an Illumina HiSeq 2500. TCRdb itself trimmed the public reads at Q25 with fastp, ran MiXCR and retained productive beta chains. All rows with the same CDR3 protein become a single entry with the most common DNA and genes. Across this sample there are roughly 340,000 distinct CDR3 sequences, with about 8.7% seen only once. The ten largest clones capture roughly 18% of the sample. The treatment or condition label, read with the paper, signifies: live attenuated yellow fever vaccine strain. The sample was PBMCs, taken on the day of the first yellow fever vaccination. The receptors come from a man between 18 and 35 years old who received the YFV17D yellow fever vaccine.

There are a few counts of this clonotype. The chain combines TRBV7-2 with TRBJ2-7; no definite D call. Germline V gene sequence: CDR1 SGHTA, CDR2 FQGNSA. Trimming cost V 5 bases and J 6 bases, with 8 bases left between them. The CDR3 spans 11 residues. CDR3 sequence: CASSAWGEQYF. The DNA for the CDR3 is TGTGCCAGCAGCGCTTGGGGCGAGCAGTACTTC. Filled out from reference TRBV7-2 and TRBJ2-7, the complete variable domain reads GAGVSQSPSNKVTEKGKDVELRCDPISGHTALYWYRQSLGQGLEFLIYFQGNSAPDKSGLPSDRFSAERTGGSVSTLTIQRTQQEDSAVYLCASSAWGEQYFGPGTRLTVT.

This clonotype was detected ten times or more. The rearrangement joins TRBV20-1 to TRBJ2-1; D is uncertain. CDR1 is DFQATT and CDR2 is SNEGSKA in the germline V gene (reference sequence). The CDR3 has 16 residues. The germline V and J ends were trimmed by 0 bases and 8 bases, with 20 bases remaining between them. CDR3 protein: CSARDPLGLTLDEQFF. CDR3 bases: TGCAGTGCTAGAGACCCGCTAGGGCTTACACTCGATGAGCAGTTCTTC.

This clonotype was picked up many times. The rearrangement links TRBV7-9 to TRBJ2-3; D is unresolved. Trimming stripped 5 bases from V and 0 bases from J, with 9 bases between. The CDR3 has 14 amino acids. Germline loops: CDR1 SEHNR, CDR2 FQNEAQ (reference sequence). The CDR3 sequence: CASSLFESTDTQYF. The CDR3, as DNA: TGTGCCAGCAGCCTATTCGAAAGCACAGATACGCAGTATTTT.

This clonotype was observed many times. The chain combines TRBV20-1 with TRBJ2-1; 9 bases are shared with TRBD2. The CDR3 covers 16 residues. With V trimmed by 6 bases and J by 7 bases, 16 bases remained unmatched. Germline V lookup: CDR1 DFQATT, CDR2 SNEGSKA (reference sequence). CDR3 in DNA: TGCAGTGCGCTTTCAATAGCGGGGGCCTTATTAAATGAGCAGTTCTTC. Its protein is CSALSIAGALLNEQFF.

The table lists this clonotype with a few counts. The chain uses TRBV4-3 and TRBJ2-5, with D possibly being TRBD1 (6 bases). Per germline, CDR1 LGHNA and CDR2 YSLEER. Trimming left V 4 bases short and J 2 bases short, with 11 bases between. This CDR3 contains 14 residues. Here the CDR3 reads CASSRGQQQETQYF. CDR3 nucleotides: TGCGCCAGCAGCCGCGGACAGCAGCAAGAGACCCAGTACTTC.

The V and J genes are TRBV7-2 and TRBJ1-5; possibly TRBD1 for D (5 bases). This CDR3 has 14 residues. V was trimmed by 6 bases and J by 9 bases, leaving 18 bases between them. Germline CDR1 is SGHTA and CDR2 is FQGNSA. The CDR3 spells CASRRSGGSGPQHF. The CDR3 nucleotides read TGTGCCAGCAGGCGATCGGGGGGGAGCGGGCCCCAGCATTTT.

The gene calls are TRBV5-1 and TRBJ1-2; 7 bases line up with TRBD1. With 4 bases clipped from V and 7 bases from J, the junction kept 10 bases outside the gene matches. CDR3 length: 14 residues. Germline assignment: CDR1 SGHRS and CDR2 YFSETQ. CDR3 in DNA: TGCGCCAGCAGCCTCCGACAGGGTTGGAGTGGCTACACCTTC. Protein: CASSLRQGWSGYTF.

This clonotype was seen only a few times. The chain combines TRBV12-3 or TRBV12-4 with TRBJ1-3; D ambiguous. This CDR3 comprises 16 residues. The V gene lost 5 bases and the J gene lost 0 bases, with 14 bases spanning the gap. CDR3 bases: TGTGCCAGCAGTGGCGGACCCAACCTCTCTGGAAACACCATATATTTT. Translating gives CASSGGPNLSGNTIYF.

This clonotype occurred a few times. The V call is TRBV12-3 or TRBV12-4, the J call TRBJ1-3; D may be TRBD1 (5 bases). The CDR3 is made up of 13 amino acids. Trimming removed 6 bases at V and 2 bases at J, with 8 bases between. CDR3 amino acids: CASRGVAGNTIYF. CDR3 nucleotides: TGTGCCAGCAGAGGGGTGGCTGGAAACACCATATATTTT.

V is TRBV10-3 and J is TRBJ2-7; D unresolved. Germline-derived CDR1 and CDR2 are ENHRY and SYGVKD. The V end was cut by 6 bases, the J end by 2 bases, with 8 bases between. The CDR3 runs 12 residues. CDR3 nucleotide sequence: TGTGCCATCAGAGACACCACCTACGAGCAGTACGTC. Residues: CAIRDTTYEQYV.

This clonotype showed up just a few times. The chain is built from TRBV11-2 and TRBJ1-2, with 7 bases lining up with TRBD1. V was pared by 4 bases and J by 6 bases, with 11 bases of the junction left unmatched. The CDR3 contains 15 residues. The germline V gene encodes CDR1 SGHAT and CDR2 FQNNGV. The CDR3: CASSSGQGGLDGYTF. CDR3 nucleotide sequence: TGTGCCAGCAGCTCAGGGCAGGGGGGACTAGATGGCTACACCTTC.

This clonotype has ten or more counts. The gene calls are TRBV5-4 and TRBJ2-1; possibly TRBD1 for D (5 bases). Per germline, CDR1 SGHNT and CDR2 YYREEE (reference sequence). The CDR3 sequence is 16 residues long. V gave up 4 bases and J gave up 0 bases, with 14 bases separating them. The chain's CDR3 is CASSPRQHHSYNEQFF. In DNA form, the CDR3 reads TGTGCCAGCAGCCCGAGACAGCACCACTCCTACAATGAGCAGTTCTTC.

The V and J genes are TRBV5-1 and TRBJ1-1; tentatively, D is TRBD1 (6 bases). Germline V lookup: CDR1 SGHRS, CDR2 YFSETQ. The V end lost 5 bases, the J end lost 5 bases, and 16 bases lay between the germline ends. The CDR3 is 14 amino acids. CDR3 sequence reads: CASRPKEGVTEAFF. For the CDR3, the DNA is TGCGCCAGCAGGCCAAAAGAGGGGGTAACTGAAGCTTTCTTT.

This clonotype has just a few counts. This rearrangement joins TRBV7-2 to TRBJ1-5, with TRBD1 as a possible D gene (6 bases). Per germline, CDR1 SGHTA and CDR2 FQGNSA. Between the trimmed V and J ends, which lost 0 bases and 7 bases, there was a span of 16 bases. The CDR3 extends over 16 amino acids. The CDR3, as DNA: TGTGCCAGCAGCTTAGCAACGGGGGGCGCGGGACAGCCCCAGCATTTT. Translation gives CASSLATGGAGQPQHF. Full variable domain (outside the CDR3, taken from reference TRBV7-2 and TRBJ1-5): GAGVSQSPSNKVTEKGKDVELRCDPISGHTALYWYRQSLGQGLEFLIYFQGNSAPDKSGLPSDRFSAERTGGSVSTLTIQRTQQEDSAVYLCASSLATGGAGQPQHFGDGTRLSIL.

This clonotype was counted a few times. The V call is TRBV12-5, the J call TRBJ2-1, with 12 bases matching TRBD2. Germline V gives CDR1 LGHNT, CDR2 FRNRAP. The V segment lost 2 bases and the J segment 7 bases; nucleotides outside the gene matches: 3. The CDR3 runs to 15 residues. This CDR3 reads CASGLYLAGGNEQFF. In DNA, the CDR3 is TGTGCTAGTGGTTTGTACCTAGCGGGGGGGAATGAGCAGTTCTTC.

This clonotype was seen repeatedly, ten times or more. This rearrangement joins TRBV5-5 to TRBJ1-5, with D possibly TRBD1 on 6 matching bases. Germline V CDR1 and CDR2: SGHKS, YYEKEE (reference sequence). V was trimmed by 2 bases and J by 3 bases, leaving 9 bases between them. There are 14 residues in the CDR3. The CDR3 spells CASSLTGFNQPQHF. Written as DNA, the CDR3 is TGTGCCAGCAGCTTAACAGGGTTCAATCAGCCCCAGCATTTT.

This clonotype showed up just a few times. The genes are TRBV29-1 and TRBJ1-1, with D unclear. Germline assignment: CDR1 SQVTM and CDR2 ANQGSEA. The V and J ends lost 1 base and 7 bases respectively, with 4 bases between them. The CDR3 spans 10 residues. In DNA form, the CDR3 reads TGCAGCGTTGAAGTCGGTGAAGCTTTCTTT. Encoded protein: CSVEVGEAFF.

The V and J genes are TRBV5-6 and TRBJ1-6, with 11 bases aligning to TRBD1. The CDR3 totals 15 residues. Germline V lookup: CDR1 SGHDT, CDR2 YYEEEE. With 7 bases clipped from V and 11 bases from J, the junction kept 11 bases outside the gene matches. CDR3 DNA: TGTGCCAGCGTCCGATGGGGACAGGGGGAGACACCCCTCCACTTT. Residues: CASVRWGQGETPLHF.

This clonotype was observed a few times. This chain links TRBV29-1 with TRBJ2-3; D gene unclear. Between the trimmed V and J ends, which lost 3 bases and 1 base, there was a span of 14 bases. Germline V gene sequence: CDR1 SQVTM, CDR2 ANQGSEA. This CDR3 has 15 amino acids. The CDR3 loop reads CSVEIPRLGTDTQYF. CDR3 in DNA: TGCAGCGTTGAGATACCGAGATTGGGCACAGATACGCAGTATTTT.

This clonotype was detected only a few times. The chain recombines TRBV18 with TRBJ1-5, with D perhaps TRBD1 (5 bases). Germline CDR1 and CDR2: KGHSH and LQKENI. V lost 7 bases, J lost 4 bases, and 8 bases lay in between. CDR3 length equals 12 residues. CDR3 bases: TGTGCCAGCTGGGACGGGAATCAGCCCCAGCATTTT. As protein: CASWDGNQPQHF. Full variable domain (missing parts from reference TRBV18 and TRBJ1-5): NAGVMQNPRHLVRRRGQEARLRCSPMKGHSHVYWYRQLPEEGLKFMVYLQKENIIDESGMPKERFSAEFPKEGPSILRIQQVVRGDSAAYFCASWDGNQPQHFGDGTRLSIL.

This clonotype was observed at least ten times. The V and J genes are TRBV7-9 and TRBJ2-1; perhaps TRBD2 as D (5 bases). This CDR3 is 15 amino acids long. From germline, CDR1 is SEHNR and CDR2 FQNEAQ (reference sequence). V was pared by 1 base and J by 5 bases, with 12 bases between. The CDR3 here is CASSLVASNHNEQFF. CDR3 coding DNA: TGTGCCAGCAGCTTAGTGGCTAGCAACCACAATGAGCAGTTCTTC.

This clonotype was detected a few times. The CDR3 DNA is TGTGCCAGCAGCTTCGAGGGGGGGTCTGGAAACACCATATATTTT. Its translation is CASSFEGGSGNTIYF. The chain uses TRBV7-6 and TRBJ1-3; D perhaps matches TRBD1 (6 bases). V lost 3 bases, J lost 1 base, and 10 bases lay in between. CDR3 length: 15 residues. Germline V CDR1 and CDR2: SGHVS, FNYEAQ.

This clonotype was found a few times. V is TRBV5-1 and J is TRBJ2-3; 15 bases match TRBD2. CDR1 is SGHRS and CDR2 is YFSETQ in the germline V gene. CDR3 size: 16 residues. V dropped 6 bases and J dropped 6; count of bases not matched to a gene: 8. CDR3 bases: TGCGCCAGCAAACGCTGGGGGACTAGCGGGGGGGATACGCAGTATTTT. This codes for CASKRWGTSGGDTQYF.

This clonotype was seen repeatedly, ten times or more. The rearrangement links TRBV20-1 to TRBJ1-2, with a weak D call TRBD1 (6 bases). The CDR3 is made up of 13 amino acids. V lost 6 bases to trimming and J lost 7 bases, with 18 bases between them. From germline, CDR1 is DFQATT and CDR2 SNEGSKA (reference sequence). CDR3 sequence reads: CSAPEGEIGGYTF. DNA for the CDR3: TGCAGTGCCCCGGAGGGGGAGATCGGTGGCTACACCTTC.

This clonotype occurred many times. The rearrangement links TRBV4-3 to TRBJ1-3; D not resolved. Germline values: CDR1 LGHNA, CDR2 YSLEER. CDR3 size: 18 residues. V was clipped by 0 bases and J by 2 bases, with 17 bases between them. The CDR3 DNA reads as TGCGCCAGCAGCCAAGATGTTGACCAGAGTCGGCCTGGAAACACCATATATTTT. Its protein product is CASSQDVDQSRPGNTIYF.

CDR3 sequence (DNA): TGCGCCAGCAGCCGGATGTGGGGGACTAATGAAAAACTGTTTTTT. It is translated as CASSRMWGTNEKLFF. V gene TRBV4-3 combines with J gene TRBJ1-4, with D perhaps matching TRBD1 (5 bases). Germline V lookup: CDR1 LGHNA, CDR2 YSLEER. V gave up 4 bases and J gave up 2 bases, with 11 bases separating them. The CDR3 contains 15 residues.

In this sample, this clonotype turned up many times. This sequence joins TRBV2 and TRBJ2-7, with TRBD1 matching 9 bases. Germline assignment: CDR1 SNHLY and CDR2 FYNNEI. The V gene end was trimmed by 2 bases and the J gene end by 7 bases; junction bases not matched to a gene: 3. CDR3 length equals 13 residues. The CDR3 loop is CASSESGQGEQYV. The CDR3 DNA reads TGTGCCAGCAGTGAATCGGGACAGGGTGAGCAGTACGTC.